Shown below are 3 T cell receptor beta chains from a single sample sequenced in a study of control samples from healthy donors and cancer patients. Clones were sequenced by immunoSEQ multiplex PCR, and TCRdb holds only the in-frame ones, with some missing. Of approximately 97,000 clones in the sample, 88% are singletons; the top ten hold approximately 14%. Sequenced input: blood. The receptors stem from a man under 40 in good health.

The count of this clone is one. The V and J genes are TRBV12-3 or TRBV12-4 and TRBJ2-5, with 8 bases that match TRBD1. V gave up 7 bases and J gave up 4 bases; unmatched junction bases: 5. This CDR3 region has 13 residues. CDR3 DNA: TGTGCCAGCACTCGACAGGGGAGAGAGACCCAGTACTTC. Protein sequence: CASTRQGRETQYF.

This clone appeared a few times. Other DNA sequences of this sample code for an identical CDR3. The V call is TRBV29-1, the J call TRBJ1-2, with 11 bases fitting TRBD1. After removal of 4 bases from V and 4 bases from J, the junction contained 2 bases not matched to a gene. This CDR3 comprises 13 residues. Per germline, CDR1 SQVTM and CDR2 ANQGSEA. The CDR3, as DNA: TGCAGCGTTGCCGGGACAGGGGGCTATGGCTACACCTTC. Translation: CSVAGTGGYGYTF.

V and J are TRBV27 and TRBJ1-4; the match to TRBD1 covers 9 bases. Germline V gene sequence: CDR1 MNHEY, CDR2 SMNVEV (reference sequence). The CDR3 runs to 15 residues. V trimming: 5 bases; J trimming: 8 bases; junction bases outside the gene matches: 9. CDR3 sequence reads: CASSPRQGGYEKLFF. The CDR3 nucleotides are TGTGCCAGCAGTCCCCGACAGGGGGGGTACGAAAAACTGTTTTTT.